The 4 T cell receptor beta chains given below trace back to one sample, sequenced in a study of naive and memory T cell subsets. Two oligonucleotides, mixed equimolar, formed the beta constant-region primer covering TRBC1 and TRBC2. TCRdb itself ran the UMI-ligation and nested PCR reads through MiXCR, one entry per CDR3 protein. The data show about 90,000 distinct CDR3 sequences, 7% to 8% seen once. The sequenced sample was central memory CD4+ T cells from blood. The receptors were sampled from a human donor in good health.

This rearrangement joins TRBV9 to TRBJ2-1, with 8 bases matching TRBD1. Germline CDR1 and CDR2: SGDLS and YYNGEE. Unmatched junction bases numbered 11, after V lost 7 bases and J lost 8 bases. This CDR3 spans 14 amino acids. In DNA form, the CDR3 reads TGTGCCAGCGGGACACAACAGGGGGGATATGAGCAGTTCTTC. Translation gives CASGTQQGGYEQFF.

In this sample, this clonotype turned up many times. The rearrangement joins TRBV20-1 to TRBJ1-1; D is possibly TRBD1 (5 bases). The CDR3 runs to 15 residues. V was cut by 3 bases and J by 0 bases, with 14 bases left in between. Germline lookup yields CDR1 DFQATT and CDR2 SNEGSKA (reference sequence). CDR3 in amino acids: CSASRLGAMNTEAFF. For the CDR3, the DNA is TGCAGTGCTAGTCGGCTCGGGGCAATGAACACTGAAGCTTTCTTT.

The chain is built from TRBV5-8 and TRBJ2-5; the match to TRBD1 covers 11 bases. Looked up from germline, CDR1 is SGHTS and CDR2 is YDEGEE. The CDR3 totals 16 residues. Losses at the gene ends were 0 bases for V and 5 bases for J; bases not matched to a gene: 6. The CDR3 here is CASSLGTGGNLETQYF. CDR3 DNA: TGTGCCAGCAGCTTGGGGACAGGGGGCAATCTGGAGACCCAGTACTTC. Combining the CDR3 with reference TRBV5-8 and TRBJ2-5 gives the whole variable domain EAGVTQSPTHLIKTRGQQATLRCSPISGHTSVYWYQQALGLGLQFLLWYDEGEERNRGNFPPRFSGRQFPNYSSELNVNALELEDSALYLCASSLGTGGNLETQYFGPGTRLLVL.

Many counts were recorded for this clonotype. The rearrangement uses TRBV6-2 or TRBV6-3 and TRBJ2-5; D is ambiguous. Germline CDR1 is MNHEY and CDR2 is SVGEGT. V lost 6 bases, J lost 5 bases, and 10 bases lay in between. The CDR3 has 12 residues. Here the CDR3 DNA reads TGTGCCAGCAGCAATATTGGGGAGACCCAGTACTTC. It yields the protein CASSNIGETQYF.